This TCR beta chain comes out of a study of Graves' ophthalmopathy and Graves' hyperthyroidism. The TCR beta CDR3 regions underwent amplification from RNA transcripts. RT-PCR in the first round used HTBI primers; a second-round multiplex PCR followed. TCRdb ran MiXCR on the multiplex PCR reads and lists one entry per CDR3 protein. The sample yields some 380,000 distinct CDR3 sequences, 15% seen once. Germline CDR1 is MNHNS and CDR2 is SASEGT. V gave up 10 bases and J gave up 4 bases, with 14 bases separating them. The CDR3 has 12 amino acids. This clonotype was seen ten or more times. The authors defined stable hyperthyroidism as no ophthalmopathy within 18 months of follow-up. Exclusion covered patients with other autoimmune diseases or uncontrolled infections (as well as pregnancy or lactation). The authors diagnosed from clinical symptoms, serum thyroxine, TRAb, thyroid ultrasound and orbital computed tomography. The PBMC fraction was derived from more than 8 ml of fresh peripheral blood.

The source material was peripheral blood. The receptor was isolated from a woman aged 18 to 35 with stable Graves' hyperthyroidism. The rearrangement links TRBV6-1 to TRBJ2-7; the D call may be TRBD1 or TRBD2 (6 bases each). The CDR3: CATRRGDYEQYF. The DNA of the CDR3 is TGTGCCACGCGTAGGGGGGATTACGAGCAGTACTTC.